This T cell receptor beta chain was found in a study of cytomegalovirus exposure and HLA in healthy donors. Study-level findings and limits: Reported findings show TCR beta sequences accurately forecast HLA-A and HLA-B alleles in most subjects. Association of 16,951 TCR beta sequences with HLA alleles was found at 0.05 false discovery rate in a later analysis.

CDR3 length equals 15 residues. Germline V lookup: CDR1 KGHSH, CDR2 LQKENI. The V and J ends lost 5 bases and 5 bases, in that order; junction bases with no gene match: 8. With respect to this clone: The antigen is undetermined.

Both 60 Vbeta primers and 13 Jbeta primers went into the PCR. Measured with immunoSEQ multiplex PCR; TCRdb has only the in-frame clones, and not every one. The sample gives some 45,000 clones, 65% to 80% of which show up once; 6.3% is in the top ten. The specimen was PBMCs. V usage is TRBV18 and J usage is TRBJ2-1; TRBD1 matches 8 bases. The TCR sequence derives from a man aged 30-40 years in good health and CMV-seronegative. The CDR3 DNA is TGTGCCAGCTCAAGACGACAGGGGTCTCACAATGAGCAGTTCTTC. Translated, it gives CASSRRQGSHNEQFF.